This TCR beta chain was found in a study of T cell responses to AZD1222 COVID-19 vaccine. Study findings and constraints: CD4 TCRs covered the whole spike, strongest at regions 160-218 and 743-854. Nearly half of unique spike-specific TCRs reportedly avoided B.1.351 and B.1.1.7 mutated regions. White British people made up most donors, females outnumbered males, and clonal diversity was possibly underestimated.

Remarks on this clone: The antigen is undetermined. The junction does not match germline at one end; this may be a read error.

CDR1 is SSHAT and CDR2 is FNYEAQ in the germline V gene (reference sequence). This CDR3 region has 13 residues. The method was immunoSEQ multiplex PCR; TCRdb's version includes in-frame clones alone and lacks a portion of them. The sample has 150,000 or so clones; approximately 91% are singletons. The clonotype originates from an adult who received the AZD1222 COVID-19 vaccine. This chain connects TRBV7-7 to TRBJ1-2; TRBD1 matches at 8 bases. This specimen was peripheral blood, taken 28 days after the second AZD1222 dose. The CDR3 loop reads CASSPVTGVGYTF. CDR3 nucleotides: TGTGCTAGCAGCCCTGTGACAGGGGTAGGCTACACCTTC.